This T cell receptor beta chain derives from a study of cytomegalovirus exposure and HLA in healthy donors. The wider study: Approximately 83 million unique TCRs from HLA-typed donors were held in an early data release.

V was cut by 3 bases and J by 4 bases, with 11 bases left in between. This CDR3 has 14 residues. Germline lookup yields CDR1 LNHDA and CDR2 SQIVND (reference sequence). A few counts support this clone. The study ran its PCR with 60 Vbeta and 13 Jbeta primers. Repertoires were generated with immunoSEQ multiplex PCR, while TCRdb's copy carries only in-frame clones and drops some. The table lists about 100,000 clones, roughly 74% of them singletons, with approximately 16% in the top ten. The chain has TRBV19 and TRBJ2-3; D might be TRBD1 (6 bases). Sequencing was performed on PBMCs. This receptor was obtained from a woman aged 18-29 years in good health and CMV-seropositive. The CDR3 nucleotides read TGTGCCAGTAGTATTTACAGGGACGCAGATACGCAGTATTTT. Translation: CASSIYRDADTQYF.